This record covers a single TCR beta chain. Antigen specificity is unknown. The sample belongs to a study of T cell responses to AZD1222 COVID-19 vaccine. Study-wide results and caveats: Distributed over spike, vaccine-associated CD4 TCRs predominated at 160-218 and 743-854. Nearly half of spike-specific TCRs reportedly go after variant regions that carry no mutations.

This CDR3 comprises 11 residues. Germline-derived CDR1 and CDR2 are MDHEN and SYDVKM. Trimming took off 8 bases at V and 6 bases at J, with 10 bases between the two ends. Some clones are missing from TCRdb's copy, which holds only in-frame ones; the method was immunoSEQ multiplex PCR. Among roughly 96,000 clones, 89% were seen once, and the ten largest hold roughly 1.7%. The chain joins TRBV28 to TRBJ1-1; tentatively, D is TRBD1 (6 bases). This receptor was obtained from an adult in good health. The sample was peripheral blood, taken on day 0 of AZD1222 vaccination. The CDR3 reads CASLGAAEAFF. The CDR3 region has the DNA TGTGCCAGCCTGGGGGCTGCTGAAGCTTTCTTT.